Following are 14 T cell receptor beta chains from one sample sequenced in a study of T cell responses to AZD1222 COVID-19 vaccine. Profiled with immunoSEQ multiplex PCR; TCRdb holds only in-frame clones, not every one. Of over 150,000 clones in the sample, approximately 87% were seen once. Specimen: peripheral blood, collected 28 days after the second AZD1222 dose. These receptors all come from an adult who received the AZD1222 COVID-19 vaccine.

The chain joins TRBV10-3 to TRBJ1-6; no clear D gene. The CDR3 has 14 amino acids. CDR1 ENHRY and CDR2 SYGVKD come from the germline V gene. The V end lost 0 bases, the J end lost 7 bases, and 7 bases lay between the germline ends. CDR3 coding DNA: TGTGCCATCAGTGAGTCGGTGGGGAATTCACCCCTCCACTTT. Translating gives CAISESVGNSPLHF.

The CDR3 region is CASSFGDLNYGYTF. As DNA, the CDR3 is TGTGCCAGCAGCTTCGGGGATTTGAACTATGGCTACACCTTC. The gene calls are TRBV7-2 and TRBJ1-2; D remains ambiguous. V was trimmed by 3 bases and J by 2 bases, leaving 10 bases between them. Germline CDR1 SGHTA, CDR2 FQGNSA. This CDR3 contains 14 residues.

V is TRBV2 and J is TRBJ2-7; perhaps TRBD2 as D (5 bases). The V gene lost 7 bases and the J gene lost 3 bases, with 16 bases spanning the gap. Germline V gene data show CDR1 as SNHLY and CDR2 as FYNNEI. The CDR3 covers 14 residues. CDR3 sequence (DNA): TGTGCCAGCACAATAGAGGGAGCTTACTACGAGCAGTACTTC. This gives the protein CASTIEGAYYEQYF.

The rearrangement uses TRBV30 and TRBJ2-7; either TRBD1 or TRBD2 may fit D (5 bases each). The CDR3 is made up of 14 amino acids. CDR1 is GTSNPN and CDR2 is SVGIG in the germline V gene (reference sequence). Trimming stripped 2 bases from V and 3 bases from J, with 14 bases between. As DNA, the CDR3 is TGTGCCTGGAGTCAGGGCCCGGGGTACTACGAGCAGTACTTC. It encodes CAWSQGPGYYEQYF.

J is TRBJ1-1 and V is TRBV7-3, with TRBD1 matching 11 bases. The germline CDR1 and CDR2 sequences are SGHTA and FQGTGA. This CDR3 comprises 15 residues. V trimming: 5 bases; J trimming: 4 bases; junction bases outside the gene matches: 6. The CDR3 nucleotides read TGTGCCAGCAGCGCCTCCGGGACAGGGGGCACTGAAGCTTTCTTT. It codes for CASSASGTGGTEAFF.

This clone was found once. This chain uses TRBV6-1 with TRBJ1-2, with D uncertain. Per germline, CDR1 MNHNS and CDR2 SASEGT. This CDR3 comprises 15 residues. V gave up 2 bases and J gave up 3 bases, with 13 bases separating them. CDR3 coding DNA: TGTGCCAGCAGTGAATATAAATTCAAGGACTATGGCTACACCTTC. It encodes CASSEYKFKDYGYTF.

This chain joins TRBV7-9 and TRBJ1-2; no clear D. The V end was cut by 1 base, the J end by 4 bases, with 7 bases between. Germline values: CDR1 SEHNR, CDR2 FQNEAQ (reference sequence). The CDR3 totals 13 residues. CDR3 sequence: CASSLDGPYGYTF. CDR3 DNA: TGTGCCAGCAGCTTAGACGGTCCCTATGGCTACACCTTC.

This clone appeared a single time. The chain employs TRBV12-5 and TRBJ2-5; D unresolved. Germline CDR1 and CDR2: LGHNT and FRNRAP. The CDR3 consists of 14 residues. V lost 3 bases to trimming and J lost 0 bases, with 8 bases between them. The CDR3 protein is CASGLRAYQETQYF. As DNA, the CDR3 is TGTGCTAGTGGTTTAAGGGCGTACCAAGAGACCCAGTACTTC.

This clone was seen once. CDR3 nucleotides: TGCGCCAGCAGTCCCGAGCCTCCCTTACGGGGTGGCGCTAACTATGGCTACACCTTC. Protein sequence: CASSPEPPLRGGANYGYTF. This chain uses TRBV4-1 with TRBJ1-2; D gene unclear. V lost 6 bases, J lost 0 bases, and 26 bases lay in between. The CDR3 is made up of 19 amino acids. CDR1 MGHRA and CDR2 YSYEKL come from the germline V gene.

The chain employs TRBV9 and TRBJ1-5; unclear D gene. The CDR3 has 15 residues. Per germline, CDR1 SGDLS and CDR2 YYNGEE. Trimming stripped 4 bases from V and 2 bases from J, with 13 bases between. The CDR3 nucleotides are TGTGCCAGCAGCCCCCGGCCGGCCGGCAATCAGCCCCAGCATTTT. It encodes CASSPRPAGNQPQHF.

The V call is TRBV7-2, the J call TRBJ2-2, with D unresolved. V was cut by 5 bases and J by 0 bases, with 7 bases left in between. Germline CDR1 and CDR2: SGHTA and FQGNSA. CDR3 length: 14 amino acids. CDR3 region: CASSDGPNTGELFF. CDR3 nucleotide sequence: TGTGCCAGCAGCGATGGACCGAACACCGGGGAGCTGTTTTTT.

The rearrangement joins TRBV27 to TRBJ1-3, with D possibly TRBD1 on 5 matching bases. V was cut by 3 bases and J by 9 bases, with 18 bases left in between. The CDR3 covers 15 residues. Germline values: CDR1 MNHEY, CDR2 SMNVEV (reference sequence). CDR3 loop: CASSFRPGSGGTIYF. CDR3 sequence (DNA): TGTGCCAGCAGTTTCAGGCCGGGCTCTGGGGGCACCATATATTTT.

This clone was detected only a few times. Germline is not matched at one junction end, which may reflect a read error. This chain links TRBV10-1 with TRBJ1-1; D possibly corresponds to TRBD1 (5 bases). This CDR3 region has 15 residues. Germline loops: CDR1 WNHNN, CDR2 SYGVQD (reference sequence). The CDR3 region has the DNA TGCGCCAGCAGGGAGTCGCAGGGAGAATGGACTGAAGCTTTCTTT. Translation gives CASRESQGEWTEAFF.

As to this clone: Relative to the germline gene, one junction end is altered; a read error may explain this. This rearrangement joins TRBV6-1 to TRBJ1-2; D is perhaps TRBD1 (5 bases). The CDR3 is 14 residues long. CDR1 is MNHNS, CDR2 SASEGT, per germline. The DNA for the CDR3 is TGTGCCAGCAGGGAAGGGACGGGCGTTTATTCCTACACCTTC. This gives the protein CASREGTGVYSYTF.